One and the same sample provided the 17 T cell receptor beta chains below, sequenced in a study of T cells in Graves' hyperthyroidism and ophthalmopathy. It was RNA transcripts that yielded the amplified TCR beta CDR3 regions. HTBI primers were used for first-round RT-PCR of the TCR CDR3. TCRdb re-called the multiplex PCR reads through MiXCR, storing one row per CDR3 protein. The sample yields a few hundred thousand distinct CDR3 sequences, around 14% seen once. Sequences were obtained from blood. Every receptor here comes from a woman in her 30s with Graves' hyperthyroidism.

This clonotype has ten or more counts. The chain recombines TRBV6-2 or TRBV6-3 with TRBJ1-1, with a tentative D call TRBD1 (6 bases). There are 14 residues in the CDR3. Trimming shortened V by 6 bases and J by 2 bases, and 13 bases separated the two germline ends. The germline CDR1 and CDR2 sequences are MNHEY and SVGEGT. CDR3 DNA: TGTGCCAGCAGCGTACAGGGTGGCAACACTGAAGCTTTCTTT. This encodes CASSVQGGNTEAFF.

The table lists this clonotype with many counts. This chain uses TRBV30 with TRBJ2-1; D unclear. CDR1 and CDR2 from the germline V gene are GTSNPN and SVGIG (reference sequence). This CDR3 has 12 residues. CDR3 DNA: TGTTTGGTTGGCGGCCGACCCAATGAGCAGTTCTTC. This sequence encodes CLVGGRPNEQFF.

This clonotype was seen many times. This chain links TRBV6-2 or TRBV6-3 with TRBJ2-7; 9 nucleotides match TRBD1. After removal of 0 bases from V and 5 bases from J, the junction contained 2 bases not matched to a gene. CDR3 length: 14 residues. Germline V gene lookup returns CDR1 MNHEY and CDR2 SVGEGT. The CDR3 region is CASSYSWTGDEQYF. In DNA, the CDR3 is TGTGCCAGCAGTTACTCGTGGACAGGGGACGAGCAGTACTTC.

This clonotype was observed many times. This sequence joins TRBV7-9 and TRBJ2-7; 11 nucleotides agree with TRBD2. The CDR3 extends over 14 amino acids. Germline assignment: CDR1 SEHNR and CDR2 FQNEAQ (reference sequence). V lost 5 bases and J lost 5; bases outside the gene matches: 5. The CDR3 DNA sequence: TGTGCCAGCAGCATAACTAGCGGGAGCGACGAGCAGTACTTC. This gives the protein CASSITSGSDEQYF.

This clonotype was counted at least ten times. The V gene is TRBV7-3, the J gene TRBJ2-1, with TRBD2 matching over 11 bases. J was trimmed by 8 bases and V by 5 bases; bases with no gene match: 11. Germline CDR1 SGHTA, CDR2 FQGTGA. This CDR3 is 16 amino acids long. The CDR3 reads CASSPEYSGRGHEQFF. In DNA, the CDR3 is TGTGCCAGCAGCCCCGAATATAGCGGGAGGGGGCATGAGCAGTTCTTC.

This clonotype was detected ten times or more. The CDR3 DNA reads TGTGCCAGCAGTCGACAGTTTGGTAGCACTGAAGCTTTCTTT. Translation: CASSRQFGSTEAFF. V is TRBV27 and J is TRBJ1-1, with a weak D call TRBD1 (5 bases). This CDR3 contains 14 residues. CDR1 is MNHEY and CDR2 is SMNVEV in the germline V gene (reference sequence). Trimming left V 5 bases short and J 4 bases short, with 14 bases between.

V and J are TRBV6-1 and TRBJ2-1; D gene uncertain. The V and J ends lost 5 bases and 9 bases respectively, with 11 bases between them. This CDR3 contains 12 residues. Per germline, CDR1 MNHNS and CDR2 SASEGT. The CDR3 loop reads CASSTSRFEQFF. CDR3 in DNA: TGTGCCAGCAGTACATCTAGGTTTGAGCAGTTCTTC.

Concerning this clonotype itself: A much larger clone lies one base from this, so it may be a read error. The V call is TRBV20-1, the J call TRBJ2-7; 7 positions match TRBD1. The germline gives CDR1 DFQATT, CDR2 SNEGSKA (reference sequence). The CDR3 sequence is 15 residues long. The CDR3 DNA reads TGCAATGCTAGACGCCTTACAGGGGTCGGGTACGAGCAGTACTTC. As protein: CNARRLTGVGYEQYF.

The V call is TRBV6-5, the J call TRBJ2-1; D is unclear. The CDR3 contains 14 residues. V gave up 0 bases and J gave up 8 bases, with 11 bases separating them. Per the germline V gene, CDR1 is MNHEY and CDR2 is SVGAGI. CDR3 loop: CASSYSRSGYEQFF. CDR3 DNA: TGTGCCAGCAGTTACTCGAGGTCTGGGTATGAGCAGTTCTTC.

This clonotype was picked up many times. This sequence joins TRBV28 and TRBJ2-5, with 9 bases aligning to TRBD1. The ends lost 1 base at V and 2 bases at J; junction bases unmatched: 11. Germline V gene sequence: CDR1 MDHEN, CDR2 SYDVKM. This CDR3 has 18 amino acids. As DNA, the CDR3 is TGTGCCAGCAGTTTATTAGGTACAGGGGGCTTGAGACAAGAGACCCAGTACTTC. This codes for CASSLLGTGGLRQETQYF.

This clonotype was recorded a few times. The chain links TRBV27 to TRBJ2-7; D unresolved. The germline CDR1 and CDR2 sequences are MNHEY and SMNVEV (reference sequence). V dropped 3 bases and J dropped 2 bases, with 8 bases sitting between them. The CDR3 is 13 amino acids. Here the CDR3 reads CASSFRYTYEQYF. The CDR3 region has the DNA TGTGCCAGCAGTTTCAGGTACACCTACGAGCAGTACTTC.

This clonotype was observed a few times. The chain carries TRBV7-9 and TRBJ1-2; no definite D call. V was trimmed by 3 bases and J by 4 bases, leaving 9 bases between them. CDR3 size: 13 residues. Germline V lookup: CDR1 SEHNR, CDR2 FQNEAQ (reference sequence). CDR3 in DNA: TGTGCCAGCAGCTTGTCGAATAGCTATGGCTACACCTTC. This translates into CASSLSNSYGYTF.

This clonotype came up many times. The chain recombines TRBV20-1 with TRBJ2-7; 7 bases are a match to TRBD1. The V and J ends lost 6 bases and 3 bases, in that order; junction bases with no gene match: 8. The CDR3 has 13 residues. CDR1 is DFQATT, CDR2 SNEGSKA, per germline (reference sequence). The DNA for the CDR3 is TGCAGTGCCCGCCCGGGACAGTTCTACGAGCAGTACTTC. Translating it yields CSARPGQFYEQYF.

This clonotype occurred a few times. The chain links TRBV4-1 to TRBJ2-3; TRBD2 aligns across 16 bases. V trimming: 3 bases; J trimming: 8 bases; junction bases outside the gene matches: 20. Germline lookup yields CDR1 MGHRA and CDR2 YSYEKL. The CDR3 consists of 21 residues. CDR3 loop: CASSHYGATGTSGRAGITQYF. The CDR3 bases are TGCGCCAGCAGCCACTACGGGGCGACCGGGACTAGCGGGAGGGCCGGGATTACGCAGTATTTT.

This clonotype showed up many times. The V and J genes are TRBV2 and TRBJ2-1; D is ambiguous. There are 14 residues in the CDR3. The V and J ends lost 3 bases and 3 bases respectively, with 9 bases between them. The germline gives CDR1 SNHLY, CDR2 FYNNEI. The CDR3 sequence: CASSELVSYNEQFF. The CDR3, as DNA: TGTGCCAGCAGTGAGTTAGTAAGCTACAATGAGCAGTTCTTC.

This clonotype has a count of ten or more. This chain uses TRBV3-1 with TRBJ2-7; 8 bases align to TRBD2. This CDR3 comprises 15 residues. Trimming at V came to 4 bases and at J to 3 bases, leaving 8 bases not matched to a gene. The germline V gene encodes CDR1 LGHDT and CDR2 YNNKEL (reference sequence). CDR3 in amino acids: CASSPSAGVNYEQYF. Here the CDR3 DNA reads TGTGCCAGCAGCCCCTCAGCGGGAGTTAACTACGAGCAGTACTTC.

A few counts support this clonotype. V and J are TRBV27 and TRBJ2-1, with 8 bases matching TRBD2. Germline V CDR1 and CDR2: MNHEY, SMNVEV (reference sequence). This CDR3 spans 20 amino acids. V was clipped by 4 bases and J by 8 bases; unmatched bases: 25. CDR3 protein: CASSSAISLAADSWFDEQFF. The CDR3 region has the DNA TGTGCCAGCAGTTCCGCAATTTCACTAGCGGCCGATTCGTGGTTCGATGAGCAGTTCTTC.